This TCR beta chain stems from a study of blood T cell repertoires in COVID-19. Authors' analysis steps: From reference gene primer amplification, estimates of nucleated cell counts were derived. Repertoires were generated with immunoSEQ multiplex PCR, while TCRdb's copy carries only in-frame clones and drops some. V and J calls plus clone size are reproduced from that table; the DNA served to infer D and trimming. The top ten hold roughly 5.5% of the sample, which has 120,000 or so clones, more than 70% seen once. The sequencing input was peripheral blood. The receptor comes from an elderly man with active or convalescent COVID-19.

As DNA, the CDR3 is TGTGCCAGCAGCTTAGATCTTCCCAGGACAGATACGCAGTATTTT. Its translation: CASSLDLPRTDTQYF. The V call is TRBV11-2, the J call TRBJ2-3; no clear D. The CDR3 has 15 amino acids. The V end was cut by 0 bases, the J end by 3 bases, with 10 bases between. Germline CDR1 is SGHAT and CDR2 is FQNNGV.